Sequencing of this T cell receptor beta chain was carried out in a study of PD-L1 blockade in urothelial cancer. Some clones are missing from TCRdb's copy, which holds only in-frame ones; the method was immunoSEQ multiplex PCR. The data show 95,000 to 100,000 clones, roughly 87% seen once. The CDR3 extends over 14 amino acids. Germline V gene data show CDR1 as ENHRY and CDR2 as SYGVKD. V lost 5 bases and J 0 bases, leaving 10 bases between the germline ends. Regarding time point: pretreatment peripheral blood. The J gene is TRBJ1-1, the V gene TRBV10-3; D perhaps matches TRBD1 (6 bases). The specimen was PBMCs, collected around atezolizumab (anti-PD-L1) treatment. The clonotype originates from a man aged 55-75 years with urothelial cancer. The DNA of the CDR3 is TGTGCCATCAGTCAAGGACAGATGAACACTGAAGCTTTCTTT. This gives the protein CAISQGQMNTEAFF.